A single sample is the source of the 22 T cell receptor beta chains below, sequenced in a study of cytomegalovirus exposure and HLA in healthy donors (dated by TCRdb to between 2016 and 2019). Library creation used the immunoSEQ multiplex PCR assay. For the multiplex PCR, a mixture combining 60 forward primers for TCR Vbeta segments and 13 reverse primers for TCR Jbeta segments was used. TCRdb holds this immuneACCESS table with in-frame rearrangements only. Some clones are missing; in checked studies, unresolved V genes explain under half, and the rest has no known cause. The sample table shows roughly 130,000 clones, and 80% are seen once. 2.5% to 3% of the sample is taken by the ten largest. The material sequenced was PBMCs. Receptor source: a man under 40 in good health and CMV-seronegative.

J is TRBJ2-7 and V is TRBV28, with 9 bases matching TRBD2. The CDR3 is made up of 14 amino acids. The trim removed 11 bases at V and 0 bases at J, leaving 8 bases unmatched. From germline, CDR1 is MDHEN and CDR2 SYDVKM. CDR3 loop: CAAGGGHSSYEQYF. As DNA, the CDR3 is TGTGCCGCGGGAGGGGGGCATAGCTCCTACGAGCAGTACTTC.

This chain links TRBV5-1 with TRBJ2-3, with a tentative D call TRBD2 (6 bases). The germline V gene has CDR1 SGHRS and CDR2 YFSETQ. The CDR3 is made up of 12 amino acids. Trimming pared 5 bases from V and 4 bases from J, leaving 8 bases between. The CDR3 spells CASRTGADTQYF. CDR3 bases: TGCGCCAGCAGAACGGGAGCAGATACGCAGTATTTT.

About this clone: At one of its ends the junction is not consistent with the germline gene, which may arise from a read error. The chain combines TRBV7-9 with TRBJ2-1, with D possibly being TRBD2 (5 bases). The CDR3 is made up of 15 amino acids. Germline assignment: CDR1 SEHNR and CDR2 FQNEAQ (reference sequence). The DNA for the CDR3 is TGTTCCAGCAGCTTTCAGCTAGCCATGGACAATGAGCAGTTCTTC. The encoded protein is CSSSFQLAMDNEQFF.

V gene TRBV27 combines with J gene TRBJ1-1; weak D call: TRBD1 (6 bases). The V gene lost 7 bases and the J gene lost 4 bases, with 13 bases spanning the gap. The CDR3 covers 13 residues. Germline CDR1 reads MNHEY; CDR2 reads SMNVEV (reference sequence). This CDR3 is CASTATGSTEAFF. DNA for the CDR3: TGTGCCAGCACCGCAACAGGGAGCACTGAAGCTTTCTTT.

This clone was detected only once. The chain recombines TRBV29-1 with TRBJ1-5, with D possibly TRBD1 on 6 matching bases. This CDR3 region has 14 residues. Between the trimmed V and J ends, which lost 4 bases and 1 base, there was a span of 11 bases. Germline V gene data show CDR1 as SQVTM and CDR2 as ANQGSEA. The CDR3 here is CSVGPRGSNQPQHF. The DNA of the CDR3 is TGCAGCGTTGGACCCAGGGGCAGCAATCAGCCCCAGCATTTT.

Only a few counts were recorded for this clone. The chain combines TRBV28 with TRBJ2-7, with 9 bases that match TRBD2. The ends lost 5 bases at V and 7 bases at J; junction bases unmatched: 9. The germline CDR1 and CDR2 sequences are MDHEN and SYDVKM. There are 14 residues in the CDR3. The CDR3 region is CASSLSGGEGEQYF. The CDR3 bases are TGTGCCAGCAGTCTTAGCGGGGGCGAGGGGGAGCAGTACTTC.

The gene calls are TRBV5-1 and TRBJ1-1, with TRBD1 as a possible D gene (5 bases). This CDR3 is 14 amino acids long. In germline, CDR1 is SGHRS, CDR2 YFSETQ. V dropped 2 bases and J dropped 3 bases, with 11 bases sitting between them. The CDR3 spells CASSLGVRDTEAFF. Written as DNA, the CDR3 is TGCGCCAGCAGCTTAGGGGTACGGGACACTGAAGCTTTCTTT.

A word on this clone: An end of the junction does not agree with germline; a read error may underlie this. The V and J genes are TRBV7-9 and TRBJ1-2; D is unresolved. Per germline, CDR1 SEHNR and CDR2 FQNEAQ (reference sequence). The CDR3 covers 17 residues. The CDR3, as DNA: TGTTCCAGCAGCTTATCGGCTCCCAGCGCGATAGTGTATGGCTACACCTTC. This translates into CSSSLSAPSAIVYGYTF.

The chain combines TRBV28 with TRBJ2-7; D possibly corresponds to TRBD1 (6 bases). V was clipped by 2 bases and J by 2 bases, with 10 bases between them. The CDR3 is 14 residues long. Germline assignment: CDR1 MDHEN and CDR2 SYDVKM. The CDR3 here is CASSLQGPTYEQYF. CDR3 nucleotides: TGTGCCAGCAGTTTACAGGGGCCGACCTACGAGCAGTACTTC.

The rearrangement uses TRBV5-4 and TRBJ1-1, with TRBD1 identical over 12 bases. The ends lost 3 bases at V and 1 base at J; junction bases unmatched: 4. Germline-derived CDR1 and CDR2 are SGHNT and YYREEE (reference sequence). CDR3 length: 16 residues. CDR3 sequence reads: CASSWDRGPRNTEAFF. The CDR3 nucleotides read TGTGCCAGCAGCTGGGACAGGGGGCCACGGAACACTGAAGCTTTCTTT. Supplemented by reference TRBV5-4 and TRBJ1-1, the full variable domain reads ETGVTQSPTHLIKTRGQQVTLRCSSQSGHNTVSWYQQALGQGPQFIFQYYREEENGRGNFPPRFSGLQFPNYSSELNVNALELDDSALYLCASSWDRGPRNTEAFFGQGTRLTVV.

CDR3 bases: TGTGCCAGCAGCCGACAGAGCTCACCCCTCCACTTT. Translated: CASSRQSSPLHF. This chain uses TRBV13 with TRBJ1-6; possibly TRBD1 for D (5 bases). The germline V gene has CDR1 PRHDT and CDR2 FYEKMQ (reference sequence). The CDR3 sequence is 12 residues long. The V end was cut by 5 bases, the J end by 10 bases, with 9 bases between.

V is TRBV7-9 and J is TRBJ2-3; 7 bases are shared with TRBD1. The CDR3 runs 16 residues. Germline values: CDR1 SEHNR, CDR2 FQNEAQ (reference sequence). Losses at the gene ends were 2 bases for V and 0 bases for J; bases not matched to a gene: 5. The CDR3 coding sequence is TGTGCCAGCAGCTTAAAGACAGGGAGAAGCACAGATACGCAGTATTTT. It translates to CASSLKTGRSTDTQYF.

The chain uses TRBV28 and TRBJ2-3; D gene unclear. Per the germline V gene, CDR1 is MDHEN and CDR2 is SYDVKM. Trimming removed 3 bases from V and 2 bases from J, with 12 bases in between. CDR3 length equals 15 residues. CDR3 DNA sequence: TGTGCCAGCAGTTTTGAGATCACCCTCACAGATACGCAGTATTTT. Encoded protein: CASSFEITLTDTQYF.

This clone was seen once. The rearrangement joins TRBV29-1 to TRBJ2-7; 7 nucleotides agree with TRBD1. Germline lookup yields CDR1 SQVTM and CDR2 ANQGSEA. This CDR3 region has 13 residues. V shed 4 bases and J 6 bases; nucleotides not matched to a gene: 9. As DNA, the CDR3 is TGCAGCGTTGGAGGGGGCCCTAAGCGCGAGCAGTACTTC. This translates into CSVGGGPKREQYF.

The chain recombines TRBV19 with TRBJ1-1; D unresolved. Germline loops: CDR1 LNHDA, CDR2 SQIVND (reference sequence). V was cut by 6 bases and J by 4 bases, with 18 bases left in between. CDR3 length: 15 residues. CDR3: CASRIGRGSITEAFF. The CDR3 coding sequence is TGTGCCAGTAGGATCGGCCGGGGTTCTATCACTGAAGCTTTCTTT. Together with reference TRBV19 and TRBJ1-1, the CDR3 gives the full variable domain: DGGITQSPKYLFRKEGQNVTLSCEQNLNHDAMYWYRQDPGQGLRLIYYSQIVNDFQKGDIAEGYSVSREKKESFPLTVTSAQKNPTAFYLCASRIGRGSITEAFFGQGTRLTVV.

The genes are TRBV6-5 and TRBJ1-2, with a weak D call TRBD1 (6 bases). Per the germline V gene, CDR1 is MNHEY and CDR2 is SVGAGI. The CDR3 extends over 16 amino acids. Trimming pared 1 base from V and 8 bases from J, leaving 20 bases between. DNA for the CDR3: TGTGCCAGCAGTTACTTTACAACAGGGTTTATTAACGGCTACACCTTC. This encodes CASSYFTTGFINGYTF.

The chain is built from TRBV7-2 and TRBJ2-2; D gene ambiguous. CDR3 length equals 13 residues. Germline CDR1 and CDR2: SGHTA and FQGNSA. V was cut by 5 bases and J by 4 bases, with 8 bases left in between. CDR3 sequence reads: CASSRHLTGELFF. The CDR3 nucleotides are TGTGCCAGCAGCAGACACCTCACCGGGGAGCTGTTTTTT.

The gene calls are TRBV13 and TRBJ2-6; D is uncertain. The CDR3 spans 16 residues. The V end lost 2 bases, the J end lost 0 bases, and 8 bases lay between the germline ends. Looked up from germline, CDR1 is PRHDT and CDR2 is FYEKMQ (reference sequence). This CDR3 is CASSLTGDSGANVLTF. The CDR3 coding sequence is TGTGCCAGCAGCTTAACCGGAGACTCTGGGGCCAACGTCCTGACTTTC.

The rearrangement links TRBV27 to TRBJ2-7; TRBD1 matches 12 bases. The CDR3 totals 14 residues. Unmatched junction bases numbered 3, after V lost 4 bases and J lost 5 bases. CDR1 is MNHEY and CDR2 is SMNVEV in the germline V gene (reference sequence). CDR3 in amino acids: CASSSRDRGHEQYF. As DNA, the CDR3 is TGTGCCAGCAGTTCCCGGGACAGGGGGCACGAGCAGTACTTC.

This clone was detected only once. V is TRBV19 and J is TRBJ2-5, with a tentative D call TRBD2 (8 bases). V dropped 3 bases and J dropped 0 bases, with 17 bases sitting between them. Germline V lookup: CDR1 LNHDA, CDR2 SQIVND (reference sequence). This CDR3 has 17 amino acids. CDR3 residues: CASSMVLADRYQETQYF. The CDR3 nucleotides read TGTGCCAGTAGTATGGTACTAGCGGACAGGTACCAAGAGACCCAGTACTTC.

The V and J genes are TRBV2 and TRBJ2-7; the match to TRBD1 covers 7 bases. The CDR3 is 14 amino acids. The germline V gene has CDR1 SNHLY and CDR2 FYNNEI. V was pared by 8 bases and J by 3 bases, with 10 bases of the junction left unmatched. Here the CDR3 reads CASQEQTGDYEQYF. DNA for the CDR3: TGTGCCAGCCAAGAACAAACAGGGGACTACGAGCAGTACTTC. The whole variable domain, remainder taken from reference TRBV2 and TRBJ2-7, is EPEVTQTPSHQVTQMGQEVILRCVPISNHLYFYWYRQILGQKVEFLVSFYNNEISEKSEIFDDQFSVERPDGSNFTLKIRSTKLEDSAMYFCASQEQTGDYEQYFGPGTRLTVT.

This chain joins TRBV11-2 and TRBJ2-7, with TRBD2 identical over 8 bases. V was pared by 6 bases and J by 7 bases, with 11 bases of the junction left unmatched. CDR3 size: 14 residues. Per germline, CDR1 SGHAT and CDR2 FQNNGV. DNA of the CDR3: TGTGCCAGCAGGCTAAGCGGGAGTACGGGAGAGCAGTACTTC. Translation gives CASRLSGSTGEQYF.